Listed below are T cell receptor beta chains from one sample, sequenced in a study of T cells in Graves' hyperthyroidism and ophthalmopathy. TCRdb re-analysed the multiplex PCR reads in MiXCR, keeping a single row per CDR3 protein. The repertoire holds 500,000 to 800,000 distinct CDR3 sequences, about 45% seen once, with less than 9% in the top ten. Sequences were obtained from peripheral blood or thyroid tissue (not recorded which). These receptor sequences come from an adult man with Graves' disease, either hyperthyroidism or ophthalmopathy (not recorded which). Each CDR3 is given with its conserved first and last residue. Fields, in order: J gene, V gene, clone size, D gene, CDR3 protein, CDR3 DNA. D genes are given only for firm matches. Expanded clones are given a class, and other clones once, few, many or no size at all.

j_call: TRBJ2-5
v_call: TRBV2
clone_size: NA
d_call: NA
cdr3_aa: CASSELRRGGQETQYF
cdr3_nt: TGTGCCAGCAGTGAACTACGAAGGGGTGGTCAAGAGACCCAGTACTTC

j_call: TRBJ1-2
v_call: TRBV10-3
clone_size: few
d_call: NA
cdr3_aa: CASSEVQTVNYGYTF
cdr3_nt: TGTGCCAGCAGTGAAGTACAGACAGTAAACTATGGCTACACCTTC

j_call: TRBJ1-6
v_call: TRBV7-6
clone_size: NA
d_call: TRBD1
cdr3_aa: CASSLANTGTGGFSPLHF
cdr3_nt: TGTGCCAGCAGCTTAGCAAACACCGGGACAGGGGGGTTTTCACCCCTCCACTTT

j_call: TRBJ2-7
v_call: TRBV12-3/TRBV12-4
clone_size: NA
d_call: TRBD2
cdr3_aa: CASSVASGGYEQYF
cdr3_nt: TGTGCCAGCAGCGTGGCGAGCGGGGGTTACGAGCAGTACTTC

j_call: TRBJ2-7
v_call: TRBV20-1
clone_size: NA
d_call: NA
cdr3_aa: CSARPPGTGSYEQYF
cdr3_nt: TGCAGTGCTAGACCACCCGGGACGGGCTCCTACGAGCAGTACTTC

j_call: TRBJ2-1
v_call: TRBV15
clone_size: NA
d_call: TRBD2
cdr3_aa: CATSRAGGSYNEQFF
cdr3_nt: TGTGCCACCAGCAGAGCGGGAGGCTCCTACAATGAGCAGTTCTTC

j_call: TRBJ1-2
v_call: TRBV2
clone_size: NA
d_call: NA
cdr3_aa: CASSPYRGRSYTF
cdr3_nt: TGTGCCAGCAGCCCTTATCGGGGTCGTAGCTACACCTTC

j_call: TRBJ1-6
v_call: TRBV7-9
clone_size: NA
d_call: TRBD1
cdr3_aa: CASSLTSGGSYNSPLHF
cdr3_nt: TGTGCCAGCAGCTTAACATCAGGGGGTTCCTATAATTCACCCCTCCACTTT

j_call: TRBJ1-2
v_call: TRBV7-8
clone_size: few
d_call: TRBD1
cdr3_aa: CASSFSPTQGARGYTF
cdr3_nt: TGTGCCAGCAGTTTTAGCCCCACACAGGGGGCGAGGGGCTACACCTTC

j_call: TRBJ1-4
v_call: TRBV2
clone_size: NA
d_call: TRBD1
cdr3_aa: CASSEGQGVTNEKLFF
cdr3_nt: TGTGCCAGCAGTGAGGGACAGGGGGTAACTAATGAAAAACTGTTTTTT

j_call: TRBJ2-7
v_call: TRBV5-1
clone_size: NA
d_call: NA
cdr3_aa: CASSLGPGIDEQYF
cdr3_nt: TGCGCCAGCAGCTTGGGGCCAGGGATCGACGAGCAGTACTTC

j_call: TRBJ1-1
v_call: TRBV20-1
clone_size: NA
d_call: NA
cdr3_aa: CSAREHGGGEAFF
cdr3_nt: TGCAGTGCTAGAGAACATGGGGGAGGGGAAGCTTTCTTT

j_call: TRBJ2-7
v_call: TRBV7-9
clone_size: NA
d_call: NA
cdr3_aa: CASSFVGQLDEQYF
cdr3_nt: TGTGCCAGCAGCTTCGTAGGACAGCTTGACGAGCAGTACTTC

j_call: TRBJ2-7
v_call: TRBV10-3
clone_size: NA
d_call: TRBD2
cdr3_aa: CATSPQAGGIEQYF
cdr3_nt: TGTGCCACCTCGCCTCAAGCGGGAGGTATCGAGCAGTACTTC

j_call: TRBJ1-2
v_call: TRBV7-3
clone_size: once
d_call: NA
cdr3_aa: CASSLIRTLGDGYTF
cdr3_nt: TGTGCCAGCAGCTTAATTCGCACCTTGGGGGACGGCTACACCTTC

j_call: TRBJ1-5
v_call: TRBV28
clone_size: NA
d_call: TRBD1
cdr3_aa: CASSYATGGFGNQPQHF
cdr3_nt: TGTGCCAGCAGTTACGCTACAGGGGGCTTCGGCAATCAGCCCCAGCATTTT

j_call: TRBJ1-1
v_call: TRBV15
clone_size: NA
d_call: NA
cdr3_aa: CATSRATDSRNTEAFF
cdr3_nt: TGTGCCACCAGCAGAGCGACCGACAGCCGAAACACTGAAGCTTTCTTT

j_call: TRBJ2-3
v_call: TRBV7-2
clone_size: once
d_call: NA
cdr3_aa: CASSSGRVSTDTQYF
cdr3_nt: TGTGCCAGCAGCTCCGGGAGAGTCAGCACAGATACGCAGTATTTT

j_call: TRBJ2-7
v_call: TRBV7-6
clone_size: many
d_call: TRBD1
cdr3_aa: CASSQRDRRDEQYF
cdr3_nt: TGTGCCAGCAGCCAAAGGGACAGACGGGACGAGCAGTACTTC

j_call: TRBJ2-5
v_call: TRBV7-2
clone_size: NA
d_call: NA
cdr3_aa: CASSSNREETQYF
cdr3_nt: TGTGCCAGCAGCTCTAACAGGGAAGAGACCCAGTACTTC

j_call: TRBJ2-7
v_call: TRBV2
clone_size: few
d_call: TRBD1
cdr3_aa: CASSERSMRDRGLYF
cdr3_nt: TGTGCCAGCAGTGAACGTTCAATGAGGGACAGGGGACTGTACTTC

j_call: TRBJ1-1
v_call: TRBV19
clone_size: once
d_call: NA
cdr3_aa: CASSIILGGHTEAFF
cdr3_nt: TGTGCCAGTAGTATAATTCTAGGGGGGCACACTGAAGCTTTCTTT

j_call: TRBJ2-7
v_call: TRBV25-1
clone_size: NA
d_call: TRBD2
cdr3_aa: CASSERTSVDEQYF
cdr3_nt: TGTGCCAGCAGTGAGAGGACTAGCGTCGACGAGCAGTACTTC

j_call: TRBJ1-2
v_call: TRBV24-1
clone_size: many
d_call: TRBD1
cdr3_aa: CATSDPDRGLDGYTF
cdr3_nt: TGTGCCACCAGTGATCCCGACAGGGGATTAGATGGCTACACCTTC

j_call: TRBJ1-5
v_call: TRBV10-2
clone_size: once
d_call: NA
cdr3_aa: CASSASGQYNQPQHF
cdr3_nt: TGCGCCAGCAGTGCTAGCGGGCAGTACAATCAGCCCCAGCATTTT

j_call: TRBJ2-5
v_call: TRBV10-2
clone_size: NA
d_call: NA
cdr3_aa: CASSERGAGETQYF
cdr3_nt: TGCGCCAGCAGTGAGAGGGGGGCCGGGGAGACCCAGTACTTC

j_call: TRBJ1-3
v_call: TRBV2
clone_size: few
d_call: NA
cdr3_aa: CASRARADSGNTIYF
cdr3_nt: TGTGCCAGCCGGGCCCGGGCAGACTCTGGAAACACCATATATTTT

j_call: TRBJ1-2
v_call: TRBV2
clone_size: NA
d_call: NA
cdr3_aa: CASSEAPVRRGYGYTF
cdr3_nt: TGTGCCAGCAGTGAAGCGCCCGTCAGGCGGGGCTATGGCTACACCTTC

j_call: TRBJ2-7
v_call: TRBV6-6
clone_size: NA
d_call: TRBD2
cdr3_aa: CASSDGTSGIRQYF
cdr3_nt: TGTGCCAGCAGTGATGGGACTAGCGGGATCCGGCAGTACTTC

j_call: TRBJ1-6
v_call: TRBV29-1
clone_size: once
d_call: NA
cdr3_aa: CSVRQAFGTNSPLHF
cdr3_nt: TGCAGCGTTCGACAGGCTTTCGGAACTAATTCACCCCTCCACTTT

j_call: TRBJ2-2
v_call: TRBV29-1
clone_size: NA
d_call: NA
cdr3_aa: CSLEVGGELFF
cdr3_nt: TGCAGCTTAGAGGTTGGCGGGGAGCTGTTTTTT

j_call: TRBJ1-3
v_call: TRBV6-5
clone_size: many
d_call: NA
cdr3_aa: CASSPWTGNTIYF
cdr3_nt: TGTGCCAGCAGTCCCTGGACTGGAAACACCATATATTTT

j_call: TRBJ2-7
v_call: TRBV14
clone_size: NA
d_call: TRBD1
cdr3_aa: CASSRDRVSSEQYF
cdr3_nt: TGTGCCAGCAGTCGCGACAGGGTATCCAGCGAGCAGTACTTC

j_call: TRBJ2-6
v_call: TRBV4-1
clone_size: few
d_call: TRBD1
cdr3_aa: CASSHGDRDSSGANVLTF
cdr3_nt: TGCGCCAGCAGCCACGGAGACAGGGACAGCTCTGGGGCCAACGTCCTGACTTTC

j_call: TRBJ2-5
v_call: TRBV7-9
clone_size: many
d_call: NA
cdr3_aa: CASSLDLRAEETQYF
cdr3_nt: TGTGCCAGCAGCTTAGATTTACGGGCGGAAGAGACCCAGTACTTC

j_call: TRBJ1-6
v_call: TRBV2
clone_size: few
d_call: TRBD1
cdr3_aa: CASRKTGAVENSPLHF
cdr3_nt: TGTGCCAGCAGGAAGACAGGGGCGGTCGAAAATTCACCCCTCCACTTT

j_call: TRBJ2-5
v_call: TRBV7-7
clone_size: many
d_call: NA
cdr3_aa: CASSLLGSGQETQYF
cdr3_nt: TGTGCTAGCAGCTTATTAGGTAGTGGGCAAGAGACCCAGTACTTC

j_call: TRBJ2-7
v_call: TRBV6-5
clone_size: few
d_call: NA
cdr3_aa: CASSADSFYEQYF
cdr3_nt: TGTGCCAGCAGTGCGGACAGTTTCTACGAGCAGTACTTC

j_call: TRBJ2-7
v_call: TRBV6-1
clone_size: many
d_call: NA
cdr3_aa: CASSYSGDEQYF
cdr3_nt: TGTGCCAGCAGTTACTCGGGGGACGAGCAGTACTTC

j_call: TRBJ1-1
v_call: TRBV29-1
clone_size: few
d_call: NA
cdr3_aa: CSVEGRGRGRDTEAFF
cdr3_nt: TGCAGCGTTGAAGGGAGGGGCAGGGGAAGAGACACTGAAGCTTTCTTT

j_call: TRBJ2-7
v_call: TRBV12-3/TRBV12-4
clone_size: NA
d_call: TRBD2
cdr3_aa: CASRGGLAGYEQYF
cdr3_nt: TGTGCCAGCAGGGGGGGACTAGCGGGGTACGAGCAGTACTTC

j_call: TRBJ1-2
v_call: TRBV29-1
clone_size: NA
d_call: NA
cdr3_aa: CSQDSLDGYTF
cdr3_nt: TGCAGCCAGGACAGTTTGGATGGCTACACCTTC

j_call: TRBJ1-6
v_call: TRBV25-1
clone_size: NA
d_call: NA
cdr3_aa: CASSAKGSPGNSPLHF
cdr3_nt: TGTGCCAGCAGTGCTAAGGGGAGTCCGGGAAATTCACCCCTCCACTTT

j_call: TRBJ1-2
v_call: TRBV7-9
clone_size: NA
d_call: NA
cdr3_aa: CASSLGRVVYGYTF
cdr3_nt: TGTGCCAGCAGCTTAGGACGGGTGGTCTATGGCTACACCTTC

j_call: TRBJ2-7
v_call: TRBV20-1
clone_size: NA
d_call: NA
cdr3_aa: CSARVAQGRLYEQYF
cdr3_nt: TGCAGTGCTAGAGTTGCTCAGGGACGGCTCTACGAGCAGTACTTC

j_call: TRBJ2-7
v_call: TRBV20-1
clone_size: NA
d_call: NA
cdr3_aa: CSARGAGYAYEQYF
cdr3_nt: TGCAGTGCTAGAGGAGCAGGGTACGCCTACGAGCAGTACTTC

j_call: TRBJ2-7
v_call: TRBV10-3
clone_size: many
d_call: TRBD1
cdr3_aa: CAISETGESYEQYF
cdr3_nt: TGTGCCATCAGTGAGACAGGGGAGTCCTACGAGCAGTACTTC

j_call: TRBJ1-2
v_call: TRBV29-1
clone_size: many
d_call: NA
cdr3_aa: CSVGSGVYGYTF
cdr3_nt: TGCAGCGTTGGGTCAGGAGTCTATGGCTACACCTTC

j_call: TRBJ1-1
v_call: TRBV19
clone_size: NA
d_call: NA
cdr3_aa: CASSILGMNTEAFF
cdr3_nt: TGTGCCAGTAGTATACTGGGGATGAACACTGAAGCTTTCTTT

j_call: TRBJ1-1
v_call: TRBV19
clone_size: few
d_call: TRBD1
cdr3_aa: CASSIRQGGTEAFF
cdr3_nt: TGTGCCAGTAGTATTCGACAGGGAGGTACTGAAGCTTTCTTT

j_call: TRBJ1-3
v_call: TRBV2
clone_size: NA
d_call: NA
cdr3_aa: CASSDASSGNTIYF
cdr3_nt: TGTGCCAGCAGTGATGCTAGCTCTGGAAACACCATATATTTT

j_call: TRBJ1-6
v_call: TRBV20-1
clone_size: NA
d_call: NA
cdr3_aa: CSARPGAGVASYNSPLHF
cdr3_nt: TGCAGTGCTAGACCCGGGGCAGGAGTCGCCTCCTATAATTCACCCCTCCACTTT

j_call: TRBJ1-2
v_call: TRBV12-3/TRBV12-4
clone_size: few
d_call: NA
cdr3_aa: CASSPQELYGYTF
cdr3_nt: TGTGCCAGCAGTCCCCAGGAGCTCTATGGCTACACCTTC

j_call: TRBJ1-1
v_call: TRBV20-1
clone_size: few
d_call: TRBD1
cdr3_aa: CSARRLQGPAFF
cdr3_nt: TGCAGTGCTAGACGTTTACAGGGGCCAGCTTTCTTT

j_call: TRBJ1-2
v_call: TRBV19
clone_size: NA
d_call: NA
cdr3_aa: CASSIQGASGYTF
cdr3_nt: TGTGCCAGTAGTATACAGGGCGCGTCGGGCTACACCTTC

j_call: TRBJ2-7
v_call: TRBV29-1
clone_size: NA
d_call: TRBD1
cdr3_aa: CSVAPGQRYSYEQYF
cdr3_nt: TGCAGCGTTGCCCCGGGACAGCGCTATTCGTACGAGCAGTACTTC

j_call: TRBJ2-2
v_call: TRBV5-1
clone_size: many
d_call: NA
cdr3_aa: CASSLYTGELFF
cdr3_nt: TGCGCCAGCAGCTTGTACACCGGGGAGCTGTTTTTT

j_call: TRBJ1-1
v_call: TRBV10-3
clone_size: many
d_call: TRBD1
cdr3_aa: CAIRGGTGNTEAFF
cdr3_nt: TGTGCCATCAGGGGGGGGACAGGGAACACTGAAGCTTTCTTT

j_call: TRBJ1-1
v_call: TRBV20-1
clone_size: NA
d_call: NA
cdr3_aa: CSAKFQEAFF
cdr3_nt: TGCAGTGCTAAATTCCAAGAGGCTTTCTTT

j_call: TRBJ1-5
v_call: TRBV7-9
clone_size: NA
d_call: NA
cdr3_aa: CASSQEFHQPQHF
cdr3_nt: TGTGCCAGCAGCCAGGAATTTCATCAGCCCCAGCATTTT